One and the same sample provided the 4 T cell receptor beta chains below, sequenced in a study of cytomegalovirus exposure and HLA in healthy donors (TCRdb year 2017). Library construction relied on the immunoSEQ multiplex PCR assay. A mixture of 60 forward primers for TCR Vbeta segments and 13 reverse primers for TCR Jbeta segments was used in the multiplex PCR. TCRdb took this table from immuneACCESS and kept in-frame rearrangements with V and J called. Such tables lack part of the clones; where checked against another copy, unresolved V genes explain under half of the gap, and the rest is unexplained. Across this sample there are about 190,000 clones, with about 81% seen only once. The top ten hold about 5% of the sample. Sequences were obtained from PBMCs. These receptors all stem from a young man in good health and CMV-seropositive.

This clone was recorded a few times. The V call is TRBV7-2, the J call TRBJ1-1, with D unresolved. Germline V lookup: CDR1 SGHTA, CDR2 FQGNSA. The CDR3 length is 13 residues. Trimming removed 2 bases from V and 7 bases from J, with 11 bases in between. CDR3 in amino acids: CASSLNIRSEAFF. The DNA for the CDR3 is TGTGCCAGCAGCTTAAACATCCGCAGTGAAGCTTTCTTT.

Worth noting for this clone: The sample carries other DNA sequences with the same CDR3. This chain uses TRBV29-1 with TRBJ1-1; maybe TRBD1 (5 bases). The CDR3 consists of 13 residues. Germline CDR1 SQVTM, CDR2 ANQGSEA. Trimming took 1 base from V and 1 from J, leaving 7 bases between them. The CDR3 DNA is TGCAGCGTTGAAGGCCAGGGGAACACTGAAGCTTTCTTT. Encoded protein: CSVEGQGNTEAFF.

This clone was counted a single time. The rearrangement links TRBV7-9 to TRBJ2-3; 11 nucleotides match TRBD2. Trimming cost V 4 bases and J 2 bases; bases outside gene matches: 5. The CDR3 covers 16 residues. Germline V gene sequence: CDR1 SEHNR, CDR2 FQNEAQ (reference sequence). Written as DNA, the CDR3 is TGTGCCAGCAGCTCTGGGACTAGCGGATTCACAGATACGCAGTATTTT. Translation gives CASSSGTSGFTDTQYF.

The chain recombines TRBV18 with TRBJ1-6, with 7 bases fitting TRBD1. From germline, CDR1 is KGHSH and CDR2 LQKENI. This CDR3 is built from 15 residues. Germline trimming cut 3 bases from V and 10 bases from J; bases unmatched to any gene: 9. CDR3 sequence reads: CASSPPAQGGSPLHF. The CDR3 bases are TGTGCCAGCTCACCCCCCGCCCAGGGGGGATCACCCCTCCACTTT. The whole variable domain, filled in from reference TRBV18 and TRBJ1-6, reads NAGVMQNPRHLVRRRGQEARLRCSPMKGHSHVYWYRQLPEEGLKFMVYLQKENIIDESGMPKERFSAEFPKEGPSILRIQQVVRGDSAAYFCASSPPAQGGSPLHFGNGTRLTVT.